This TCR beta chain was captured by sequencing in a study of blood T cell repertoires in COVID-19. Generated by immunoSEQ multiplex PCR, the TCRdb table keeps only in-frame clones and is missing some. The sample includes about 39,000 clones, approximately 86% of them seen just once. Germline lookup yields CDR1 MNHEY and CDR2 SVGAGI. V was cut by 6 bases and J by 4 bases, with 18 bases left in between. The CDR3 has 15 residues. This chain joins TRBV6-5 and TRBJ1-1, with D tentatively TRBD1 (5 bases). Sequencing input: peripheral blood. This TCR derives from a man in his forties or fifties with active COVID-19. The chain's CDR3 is CASRPGGGLSTEAFF. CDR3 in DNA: TGTGCCAGCAGACCTGGGGGGGGGTTGAGCACTGAAGCTTTCTTT.